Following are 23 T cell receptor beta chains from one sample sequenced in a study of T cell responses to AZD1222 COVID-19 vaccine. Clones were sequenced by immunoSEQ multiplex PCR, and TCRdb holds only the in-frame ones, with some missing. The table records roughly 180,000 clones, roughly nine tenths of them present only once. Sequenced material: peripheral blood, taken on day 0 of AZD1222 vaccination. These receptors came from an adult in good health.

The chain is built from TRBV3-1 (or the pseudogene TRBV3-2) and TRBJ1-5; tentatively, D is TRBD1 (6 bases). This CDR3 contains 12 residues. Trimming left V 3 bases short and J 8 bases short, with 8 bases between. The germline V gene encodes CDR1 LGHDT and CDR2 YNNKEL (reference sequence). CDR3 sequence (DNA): TGTGCCAGCAGCCAGGCAGGGGAGCCCCAGCATTTT. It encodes CASSQAGEPQHF.

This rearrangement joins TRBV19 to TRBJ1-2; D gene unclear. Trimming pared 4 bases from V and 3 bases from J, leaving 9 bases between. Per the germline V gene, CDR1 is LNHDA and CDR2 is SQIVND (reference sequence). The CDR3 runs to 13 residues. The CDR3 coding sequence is TGTGCCAGTAGTAAGAGTTATTACTATGGCTACACCTTC. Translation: CASSKSYYYGYTF.

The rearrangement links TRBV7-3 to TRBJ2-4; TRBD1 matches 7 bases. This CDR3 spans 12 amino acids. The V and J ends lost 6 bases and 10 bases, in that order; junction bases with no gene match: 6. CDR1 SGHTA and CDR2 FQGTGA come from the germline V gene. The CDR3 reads CASSTTGEIQYF. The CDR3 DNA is TGTGCCAGCAGTACCACAGGGGAAATTCAGTACTTC.

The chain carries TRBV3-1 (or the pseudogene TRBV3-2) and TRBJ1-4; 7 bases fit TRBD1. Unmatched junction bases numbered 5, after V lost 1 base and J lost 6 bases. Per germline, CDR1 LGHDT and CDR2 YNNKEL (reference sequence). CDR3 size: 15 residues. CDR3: CASSQGRGSYEKLFF. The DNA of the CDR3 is TGTGCCAGCAGCCAAGGCAGGGGGTCCTATGAAAAACTGTTTTTT.

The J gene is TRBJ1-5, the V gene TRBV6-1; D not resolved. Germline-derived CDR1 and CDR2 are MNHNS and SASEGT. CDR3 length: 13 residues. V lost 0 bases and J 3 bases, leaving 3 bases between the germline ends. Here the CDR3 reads CASSEALNQPQHF. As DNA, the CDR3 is TGTGCCAGCAGTGAAGCTCTCAATCAGCCCCAGCATTTT.

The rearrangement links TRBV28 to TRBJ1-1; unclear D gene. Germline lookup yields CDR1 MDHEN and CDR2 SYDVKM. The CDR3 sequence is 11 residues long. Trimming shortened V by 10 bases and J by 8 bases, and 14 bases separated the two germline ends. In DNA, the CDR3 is TGTGCCACCCTCGCGATCCCCGAAGCTTTCTTT. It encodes CATLAIPEAFF.

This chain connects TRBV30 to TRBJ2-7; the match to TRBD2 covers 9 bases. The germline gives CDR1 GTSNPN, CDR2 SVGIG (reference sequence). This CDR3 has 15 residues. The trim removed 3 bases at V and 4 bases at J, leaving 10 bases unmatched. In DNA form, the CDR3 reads TGTGCCTGGAGGCTAGCGGGGACATATGGGTACGAGCAGTACTTC. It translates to CAWRLAGTYGYEQYF.

The CDR3 protein is CASSLAAVHEQYF. The CDR3 DNA reads as TGCGCCAGCAGCTTGGCTGCAGTTCACGAGCAGTACTTC. J is TRBJ2-7 and V is TRBV5-1; D not resolved. Germline CDR1 SGHRS, CDR2 YFSETQ. V lost 0 bases to trimming and J lost 5 bases, with 9 bases between them. The CDR3 length is 13 residues.

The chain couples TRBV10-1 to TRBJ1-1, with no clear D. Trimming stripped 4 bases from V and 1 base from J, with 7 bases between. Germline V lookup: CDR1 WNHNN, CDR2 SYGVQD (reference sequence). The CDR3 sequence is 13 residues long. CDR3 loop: CASSGEGNTEAFF. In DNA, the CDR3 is TGCGCCAGCAGTGGAGAAGGGAACACTGAAGCTTTCTTT.

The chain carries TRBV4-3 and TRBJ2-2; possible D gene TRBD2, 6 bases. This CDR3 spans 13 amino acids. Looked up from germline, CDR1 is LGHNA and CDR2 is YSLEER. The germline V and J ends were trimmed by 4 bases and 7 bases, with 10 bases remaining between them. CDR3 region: CASSPVRGGELFF. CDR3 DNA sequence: TGCGCCAGCAGCCCAGTGCGGGGCGGGGAGCTGTTTTTT.

CDR3 protein: CASSSAQAYEQYF. The CDR3 nucleotides are TGTGCCAGCAGTTCCGCCCAAGCCTACGAGCAGTACTTC. The chain uses TRBV12-3 or TRBV12-4 and TRBJ2-7; D is undetermined. V dropped 4 bases and J dropped 2 bases, with 9 bases sitting between them. CDR3 length: 13 residues.

The CDR3 sequence is CASRRLRGDRNTIYF. In DNA, the CDR3 is TGTGCCAGCAGACGCCTGAGGGGGGATCGAAACACCATATATTTT. The chain joins TRBV11-2 to TRBJ1-3; D might be TRBD1 (6 bases). CDR1 and CDR2 from the germline V gene are SGHAT and FQNNGV. V shed 6 bases and J shed 5 bases, with 17 bases lying between them. This CDR3 contains 15 residues. The variable domain in full, with the rest retrieved from reference TRBV11-2 and TRBJ1-3, is EAGVAQSPRYKIIEKRQSVAFWCNPISGHATLYWYQQILGQGPKLLIQFQNNGVVDDSQLPKDRFSAERLKGVDSTLKIQPAKLEDSAVYLCASRRLRGDRNTIYFGEGSWLTVV.

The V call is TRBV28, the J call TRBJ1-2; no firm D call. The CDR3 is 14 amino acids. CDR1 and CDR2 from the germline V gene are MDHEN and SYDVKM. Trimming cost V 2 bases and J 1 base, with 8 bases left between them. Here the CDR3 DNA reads TGTGCCAGCAGTTTAACAGACCTTAACTATGGCTACACCTTC. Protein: CASSLTDLNYGYTF.

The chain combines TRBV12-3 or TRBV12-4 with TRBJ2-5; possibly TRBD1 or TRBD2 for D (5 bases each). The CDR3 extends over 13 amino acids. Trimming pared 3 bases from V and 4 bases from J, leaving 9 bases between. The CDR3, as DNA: TGTGCCAGCAGTTTGGCAGGGACAGAGACCCAGTACTTC. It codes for CASSLAGTETQYF.

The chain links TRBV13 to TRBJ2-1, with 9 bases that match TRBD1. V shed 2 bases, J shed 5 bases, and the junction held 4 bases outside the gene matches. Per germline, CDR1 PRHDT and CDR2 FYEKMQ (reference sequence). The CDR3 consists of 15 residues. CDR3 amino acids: CASSLLGQGNNEQFF. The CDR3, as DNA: TGTGCCAGCAGCTTACTAGGACAGGGGAACAATGAGCAGTTCTTC.

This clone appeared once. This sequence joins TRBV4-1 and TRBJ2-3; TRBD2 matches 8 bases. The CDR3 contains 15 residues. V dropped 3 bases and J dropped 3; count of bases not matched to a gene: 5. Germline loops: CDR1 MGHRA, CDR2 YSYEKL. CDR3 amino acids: CASSQTGTRTDTQYF. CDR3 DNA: TGCGCCAGCAGCCAGACCGGGACTAGAACAGATACGCAGTATTTT.

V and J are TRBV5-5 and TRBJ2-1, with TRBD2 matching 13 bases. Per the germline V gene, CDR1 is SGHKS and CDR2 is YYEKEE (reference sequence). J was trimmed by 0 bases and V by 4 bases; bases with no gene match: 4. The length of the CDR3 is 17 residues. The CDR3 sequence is CASSRLAGGSSYNEQFF. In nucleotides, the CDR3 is TGTGCCAGCAGCCGACTAGCGGGGGGAAGCTCCTACAATGAGCAGTTCTTC.

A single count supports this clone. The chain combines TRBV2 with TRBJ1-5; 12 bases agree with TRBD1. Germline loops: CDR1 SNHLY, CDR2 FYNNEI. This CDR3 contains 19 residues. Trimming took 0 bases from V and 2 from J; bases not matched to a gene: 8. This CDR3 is CASSEAGDRGLWGNQPQHF. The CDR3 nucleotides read TGTGCCAGCAGTGAAGCTGGGGACAGGGGGCTTTGGGGCAATCAGCCCCAGCATTTT.

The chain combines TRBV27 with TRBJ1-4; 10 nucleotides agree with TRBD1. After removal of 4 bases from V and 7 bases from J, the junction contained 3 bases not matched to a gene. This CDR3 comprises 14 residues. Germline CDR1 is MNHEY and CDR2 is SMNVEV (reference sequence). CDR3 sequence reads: CASSSGTGAEKLFF. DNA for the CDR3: TGTGCCAGCAGTTCAGGGACAGGGGCTGAAAAACTGTTTTTT. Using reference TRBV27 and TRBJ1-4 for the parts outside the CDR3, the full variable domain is EAQVTQNPRYLITVTGKKLTVTCSQNMNHEYMSWYRQDPGLGLRQIYYSMNVEVTDKGDVPEGYKVSRKEKRNFPLILESPSPNQTSLYFCASSSGTGAEKLFFGSGTQLSVL.

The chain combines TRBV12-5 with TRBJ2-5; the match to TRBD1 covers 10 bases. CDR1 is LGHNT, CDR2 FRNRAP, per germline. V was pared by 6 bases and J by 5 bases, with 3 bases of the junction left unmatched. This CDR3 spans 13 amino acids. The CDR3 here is CASGTGGPETQYF. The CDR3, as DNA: TGTGCTAGTGGGACAGGGGGCCCCGAGACCCAGTACTTC.

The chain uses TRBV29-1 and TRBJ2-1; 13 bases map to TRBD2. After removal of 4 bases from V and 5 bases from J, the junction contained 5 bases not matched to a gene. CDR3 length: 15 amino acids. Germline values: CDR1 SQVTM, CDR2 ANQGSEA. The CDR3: CSVVEGLAGNNEQFF. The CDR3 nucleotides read TGCAGCGTTGTTGAGGGACTAGCGGGGAACAATGAGCAGTTCTTC.

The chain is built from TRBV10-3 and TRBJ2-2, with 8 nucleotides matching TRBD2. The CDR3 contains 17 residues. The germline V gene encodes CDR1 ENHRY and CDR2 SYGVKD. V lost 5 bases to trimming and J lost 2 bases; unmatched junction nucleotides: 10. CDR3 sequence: CAISPTGRGANTGELFF. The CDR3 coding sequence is TGTGCCATCAGTCCGACTGGGCGGGGGGCTAACACCGGGGAGCTGTTTTTT.

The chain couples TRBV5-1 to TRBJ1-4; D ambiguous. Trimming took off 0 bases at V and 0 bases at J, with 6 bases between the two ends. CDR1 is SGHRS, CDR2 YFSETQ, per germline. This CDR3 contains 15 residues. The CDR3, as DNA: TGCGCCAGCAGCTTGGGTCGGCCAACTAATGAAAAACTGTTTTTT. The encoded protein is CASSLGRPTNEKLFF.